The sequence of this T cell receptor beta chain was determined in a study of shared clonotypes between healthy human individuals. Study outcomes and limitations: A few donors had around 5% of their naive CD4 clonotypes in common.

Positive CCR7 selection of CD45RO-negative cells yielded the naive CD8 cells, and terminally differentiated effector memory CD45RA+ cells were excluded. About this clone itself: Its antigen is still unknown.

The CDR3 spans 15 residues. Germline values: CDR1 LNHDA, CDR2 SQIVND (reference sequence). Losses at the gene ends were 6 bases for V and 3 bases for J; bases not matched to a gene: 5. The assay was immunoSEQ multiplex PCR, and TCRdb's table has in-frame clones only and misses some. The repertoire holds about 2,100,000 clones, 93% seen once, with 1.7% in the top ten. Sample: naive CD8+ T cells from PBMCs. The chain links TRBV19 to TRBJ2-1; 10 bases line up with TRBD2. The TCR was taken from a man aged 18 to 29 in good health. Some clones in this sample may be carry-over from other donors' samples. As DNA, the CDR3 is TGTGCCAGTAGCACACTAGCGGGACGCTACAATGAGCAGTTCTTC. Translating it yields CASSTLAGRYNEQFF. Looking up the rest from reference TRBV19 and TRBJ2-1 gives the full variable domain: DGGITQSPKYLFRKEGQNVTLSCEQNLNHDAMYWYRQDPGQGLRLIYYSQIVNDFQKGDIAEGYSVSREKKESFPLTVTSAQKNPTAFYLCASSTLAGRYNEQFFGPGTRLTVL.